Listed below are T cell receptor beta chains from one sample, sequenced in a study of early T cells in non-severe SARS-CoV-2 infection. TCRdb fed the 5' RACE reads into MiXCR, producing one record per CDR3 protein. In the table there are some 55,000 distinct CDR3 sequences, roughly 12% of which are singletons. The sequenced sample consisted of whole blood. The receptors were sampled from an adult who was a healthcare worker with PCR-confirmed SARS-CoV-2 infection or an uninfected control (not recorded which). Each CDR3 is given with its conserved first and last residue. The D gene is left open where the match is weak. Clone size is shown for a subset of rows, as once, few, many or a class of expanded clone.

j_call v_call clone_size d_call cdr3_aa cdr3_nt
TRBJ2-1 TRBV7-3 many TRBD2 CASSLRTSGYNEQFF TGTGCCAGCAGCCTCAGGACTAGCGGCTACAATGAGCAGTTCTTC
TRBJ2-5 TRBV2 many - CASYRTQETQYF TGTGCCAGCTACAGGACCCAAGAGACCCAGTACTTC
TRBJ1-1 TRBV6-2/TRBV6-3 many - CASSYSSDSNTEAFF TGTGCCAGCAGTTACTCCTCGGACTCTAACACTGAAGCTTTCTTT
TRBJ2-1 TRBV3-1 many TRBD2 CASSSKASGYNEQFF TGTGCCAGCAGCTCTAAGGCTAGCGGTTACAATGAGCAGTTCTTC
TRBJ1-6 TRBV11-3 many - CASSQKADNSPLHF TGTGCCAGCAGCCAGAAGGCGGACAATTCACCCCTCCACTTT
TRBJ2-7 TRBV4-1 many - CASSRDAGPYEQYF TGCGCCAGCAGCCGGGACGCCGGCCCCTACGAGCAGTACTTC
TRBJ2-5 TRBV12-3/TRBV12-4 many - CASSFKETQYF TGTGCCAGCAGTTTTAAGGAGACCCAGTACTTC
TRBJ1-1 TRBV5-1 - TRBD1 CASSLGDSLNTEAFF TGCGCCAGCAGCTTGGGGGACAGCTTGAACACTGAAGCTTTCTTT
TRBJ2-3 TRBV29-1 many - CSVGARLAPDTQYF TGCAGCGTTGGGGCCCGCCTAGCCCCAGATACGCAGTATTTT
TRBJ2-7 TRBV14 many - CASSQGAGYEQYF TGTGCCAGCAGCCAAGGAGCCGGCTACGAGCAGTACTTC
TRBJ2-5 TRBV3-1 many - CASSPSALETQYF TGTGCCAGCAGCCCCTCCGCTCTAGAGACCCAGTACTTC
TRBJ1-2 TRBV29-1 - - CSGLENDGYTF TGCAGCGGGCTAGAGAATGATGGCTACACCTTC
TRBJ2-7 TRBV5-6 few - CASSPGGGEQYF TGTGCCAGCAGCCCCGGGGGCGGCGAGCAGTACTTC
TRBJ2-4 TRBV2 many - CASNTRNIQYF TGTGCCAGCAATACTAGGAACATTCAGTACTTC
TRBJ2-3 TRBV5-1 - - CVSSDGGTDTQYF TGCGTCAGCAGTGACGGGGGCACAGATACGCAGTATTTT
TRBJ1-5 TRBV12-3/TRBV12-4 - TRBD1 CASSFQGGSNQPQHF TGTGCCAGCAGTTTCCAGGGGGGAAGCAATCAGCCCCAGCATTTT
TRBJ2-1 TRBV20-1 many TRBD1 CSARVETGGPSSYNEQFF TGCAGTGCTAGAGTGGAGACAGGGGGCCCCTCGTCCTACAATGAGCAGTTCTTC
TRBJ2-4 TRBV3-1 - TRBD2 CASSQGFSGENIQYF TGTGCCAGCAGCCAGGGGTTTAGCGGGGAAAACATTCAGTACTTC
TRBJ2-1 TRBV11-2 few TRBD2 CASSLGVLAGMDEQFF TGTGCCAGCAGCTTAGGGGTGCTAGCGGGAATGGATGAGCAGTTCTTC
TRBJ2-4 TRBV3-1 many - CASSQAVAGGTKNIQYF TGTGCCAGCAGCCAAGCTGTGGCCGGAGGGACCAAAAACATTCAGTACTTC
TRBJ2-6 TRBV29-1 many TRBD2 CSVEDPRGVTGANVLTF TGCAGCGTTGAAGATCCACGGGGGGTTACTGGGGCCAACGTCCTGACTTTC
TRBJ2-5 TRBV7-3 many - CASSRAGGGETQYF TGTGCCAGCAGCCGGGCTGGGGGCGGGGAGACCCAGTACTTC
TRBJ1-4 TRBV13 many - CASSLSGAGVSEKLFF TGTGCCAGCAGCTTATCTGGCGCGGGGGTTAGTGAAAAACTGTTTTTT
TRBJ1-2 TRBV28 - - CASSERRGYTF TGTGCCAGCAGTGAACGGAGGGGCTACACCTTC
TRBJ1-2 TRBV12-5 many - CASGSRTVPNYGYTF TGTGCTAGTGGTTCCCGGACAGTCCCTAACTATGGCTACACCTTC
TRBJ2-7 TRBV20-1 - TRBD1 CSARPLASGGEQYF TGCAGTGCTCGTCCCTTGGCTTCAGGGGGCGAGCAGTACTTC
TRBJ1-2 TRBV3-1 many - CASSQTYRGYTF TGTGCCAGCAGCCAGACTTATCGTGGCTACACCTTC
TRBJ1-2 TRBV12-3/TRBV12-4 - - CASSPGNQRGYTF TGTGCCAGCAGCCCTGGGAACCAGCGGGGCTACACCTTC
TRBJ1-5 TRBV6-1 - - CASSPKGLNSNQPQHF TGTGCCAGCAGCCCCAAGGGACTTAATAGCAATCAGCCCCAGCATTTT
TRBJ2-2 TRBV20-1 many TRBD2 CSARPRTSGTNTGELFF TGCAGTGCTAGACCCCGAACTAGCGGGACTAACACCGGGGAGCTGTTTTTT
TRBJ1-1 TRBV30 many - CAWNPGSPRDTEAFF TGTGCCTGGAATCCCGGGAGCCCGAGGGACACTGAAGCTTTCTTT
TRBJ2-7 TRBV6-5 few - CASSYRASYYEQYF TGTGCCAGCAGCTACCGGGCCTCCTATTACGAGCAGTACTTC
TRBJ2-3 TRBV19 many - CASSIPAGGRDTQYF TGTGCCAGTAGTATACCCGCAGGGGGGAGAGATACGCAGTATTTT
TRBJ1-5 TRBV12-3/TRBV12-4 - TRBD1 CASSGTGPNQPQHF TGTGCCAGCAGTGGGACAGGGCCCAATCAGCCCCAGCATTTT
TRBJ2-6 TRBV18 many TRBD1 CASSRGQGGSGANVLTF TGTGCCAGCTCACGGGGACAGGGAGGCTCTGGGGCCAACGTCCTGACTTTC
TRBJ1-2 TRBV24-1 many - CATSDPPGEPGYTF TGTGCCACCAGTGATCCACCAGGGGAGCCTGGCTACACCTTC
TRBJ2-1 TRBV2 many TRBD2 CASSDGVVAGTVVFF TGTGCCAGCAGTGATGGGGTGGTAGCGGGAACGGTGGTGTTCTTC
TRBJ2-2 TRBV6-2/TRBV6-3 many - CASTRAGELFF TGTGCCAGCACCCGGGCCGGGGAGCTGTTTTTT
TRBJ2-3 TRBV11-2 many TRBD2 CASSRGLARSTDTQYF TGTGCCAGCAGCCGGGGACTAGCCCGTAGCACAGATACGCAGTATTTT
TRBJ1-2 TRBV4-1 many - CASSQTRGVYGYTF TGCGCCAGCAGCCAAACTCGAGGGGTCTATGGCTACACCTTC
TRBJ2-4 TRBV28 few TRBD1 CASRPGQGAGKNIQYF TGTGCCAGCAGACCCGGACAGGGGGCAGGCAAAAACATTCAGTACTTC
TRBJ2-2 TRBV7-2 - - CASSPRFTGELFF TGTGCCAGCAGCCCCAGGTTCACCGGGGAGCTGTTTTTT
TRBJ2-1 TRBV7-2 many TRBD2 CASSRGGQGLNEQFF TGTGCCAGCAGCCGGGGGGGGCAGGGTCTGAATGAGCAGTTCTTC
TRBJ2-5 TRBV2 many - CASSETGAFRETQYF TGTGCCAGCAGTGAGACAGGCGCCTTTAGGGAGACCCAGTACTTC
TRBJ2-7 TRBV7-9 many TRBD2 CASSSLTSGELYEQYF TGTGCCAGCAGCTCGCTGACTAGCGGTGAACTTTACGAGCAGTACTTC
TRBJ2-1 TRBV24-1 - - CATSGDSYNEQFF TGTGCCACCTCAGGGGACTCCTACAATGAGCAGTTCTTC
TRBJ2-7 TRBV12-3/TRBV12-4 - - CASSFWGAAVYEQYF TGTGCCAGCAGTTTCTGGGGGGCAGCGGTCTACGAGCAGTACTTC
TRBJ2-7 TRBV10-3 - - CVAGAGRSYEQYF TGTGTCGCAGGCGCGGGAAGGTCCTACGAGCAGTACTTC
TRBJ1-3 TRBV3-1 - - CASSPPLTGGNTIYF TGTGCCAGCAGCCCACCCCTGACAGGTGGAAACACCATATATTTT
TRBJ2-6 TRBV29-1 many - CSVGQSNPSGANVLTF TGCAGCGTTGGACAGTCCAACCCCTCTGGGGCCAACGTCCTGACTTTC
TRBJ2-3 TRBV24-1 many - CATSDSLADTDTQYF TGTGCCACCAGTGATTCGTTAGCAGACACAGATACGCAGTATTTT
TRBJ2-1 TRBV6-1 many - CASKRDSYNEQFF TGTGCCAGCAAACGGGATTCCTACAATGAGCAGTTCTTC
TRBJ2-1 TRBV7-2 few - CASSPAGRYNEQFF TGTGCCAGCAGCCCCGCTGGCAGATACAATGAGCAGTTCTTC
TRBJ2-6 TRBV5-6 - TRBD1 CASSTQGTGANVLTF TGTGCCAGCAGCACACAGGGGACTGGGGCCAACGTCCTGACTTTC
TRBJ1-1 TRBV5-5 few - CASSLVVSDIPFWRTEAFF TGTGCCAGCAGCTTGGTTGTTTCGGACATCCCTTTCTGGCGGACTGAAGCTTTCTTT